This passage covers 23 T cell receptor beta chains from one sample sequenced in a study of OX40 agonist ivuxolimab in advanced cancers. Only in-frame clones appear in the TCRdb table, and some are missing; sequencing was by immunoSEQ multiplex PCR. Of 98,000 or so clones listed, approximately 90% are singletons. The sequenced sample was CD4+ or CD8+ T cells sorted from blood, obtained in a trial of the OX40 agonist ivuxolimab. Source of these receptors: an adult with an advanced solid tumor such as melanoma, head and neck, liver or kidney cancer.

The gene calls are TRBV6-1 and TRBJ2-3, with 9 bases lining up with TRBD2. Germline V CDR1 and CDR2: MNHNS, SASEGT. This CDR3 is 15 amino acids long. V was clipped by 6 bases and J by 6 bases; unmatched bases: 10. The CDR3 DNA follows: TGTGCCAGCAGCCGTGCGGGGGGGCCTCCCGATACGCAGTATTTT. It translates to CASSRAGGPPDTQYF.

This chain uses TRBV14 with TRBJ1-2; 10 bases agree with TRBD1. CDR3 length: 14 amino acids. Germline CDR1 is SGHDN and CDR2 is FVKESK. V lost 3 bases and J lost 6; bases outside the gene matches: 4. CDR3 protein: CASSQGQGINGYTF. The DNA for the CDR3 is TGTGCCAGCAGCCAGGGACAGGGGATCAATGGCTACACCTTC.

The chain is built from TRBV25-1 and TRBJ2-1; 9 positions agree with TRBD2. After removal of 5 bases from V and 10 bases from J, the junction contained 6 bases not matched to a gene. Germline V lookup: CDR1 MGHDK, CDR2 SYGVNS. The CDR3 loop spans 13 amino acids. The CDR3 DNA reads TGTGCCAGCAGTTTTAGCGGGAGTCGGGAGCAGTTCTTC. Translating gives CASSFSGSREQFF.

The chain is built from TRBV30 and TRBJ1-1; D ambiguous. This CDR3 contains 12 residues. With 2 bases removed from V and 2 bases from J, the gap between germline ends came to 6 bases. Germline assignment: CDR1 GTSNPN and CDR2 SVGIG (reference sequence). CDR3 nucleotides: TGTGCCTGGAGTAGGGAAAACACTGAAGCTTTCTTT. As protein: CAWSRENTEAFF.

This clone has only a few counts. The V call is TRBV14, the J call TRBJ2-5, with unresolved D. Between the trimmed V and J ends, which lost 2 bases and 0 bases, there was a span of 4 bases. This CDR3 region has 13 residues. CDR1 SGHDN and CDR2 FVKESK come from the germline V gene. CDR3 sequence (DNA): TGTGCCAGCAGCCAACAGTACCAAGAGACCCAGTACTTC. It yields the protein CASSQQYQETQYF.

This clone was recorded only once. DNA for the CDR3: TGTGCCATCAGTGAGGGGCAGGGGAGAAGCACTGAAGCTTTCTTT. The encoded protein is CAISEGQGRSTEAFF. The chain combines TRBV10-3 with TRBJ1-1; D possibly corresponds to TRBD1 (6 bases). This CDR3 has 15 amino acids. The germline gives CDR1 ENHRY, CDR2 SYGVKD. Between the trimmed V and J ends, which lost 2 bases and 4 bases, there was a span of 14 bases.

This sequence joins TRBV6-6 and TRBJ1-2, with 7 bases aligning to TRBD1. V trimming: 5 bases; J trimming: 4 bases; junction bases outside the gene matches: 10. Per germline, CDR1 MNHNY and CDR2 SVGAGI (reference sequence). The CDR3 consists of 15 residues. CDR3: CASSPTTGQTYGYTF. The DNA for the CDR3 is TGTGCCAGCAGTCCAACGACGGGACAGACCTATGGCTACACCTTC.

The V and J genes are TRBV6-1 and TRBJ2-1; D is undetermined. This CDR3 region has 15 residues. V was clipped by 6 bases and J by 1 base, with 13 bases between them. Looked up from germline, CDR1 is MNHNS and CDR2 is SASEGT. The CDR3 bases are TGTGCCAGCAGCTCCACCAGGCCTTCCTACAATGAGCAGTTCTTC. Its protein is CASSSTRPSYNEQFF.

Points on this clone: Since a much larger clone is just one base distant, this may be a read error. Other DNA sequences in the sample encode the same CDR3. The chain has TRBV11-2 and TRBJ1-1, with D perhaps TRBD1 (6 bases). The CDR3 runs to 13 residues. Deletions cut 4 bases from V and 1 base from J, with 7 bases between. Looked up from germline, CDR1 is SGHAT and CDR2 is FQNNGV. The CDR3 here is CASSSQGNTEAFF. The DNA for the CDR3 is TGTGCCAGCAGCTCACAGGGGAACACTGAAGCTTTCTTT.

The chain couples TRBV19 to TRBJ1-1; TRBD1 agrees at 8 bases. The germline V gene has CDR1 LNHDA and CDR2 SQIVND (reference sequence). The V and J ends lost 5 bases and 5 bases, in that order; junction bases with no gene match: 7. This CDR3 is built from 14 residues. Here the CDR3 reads CASSPGGSWTEAFF. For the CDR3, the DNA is TGTGCCAGTAGTCCAGGGGGCAGCTGGACTGAAGCTTTCTTT.

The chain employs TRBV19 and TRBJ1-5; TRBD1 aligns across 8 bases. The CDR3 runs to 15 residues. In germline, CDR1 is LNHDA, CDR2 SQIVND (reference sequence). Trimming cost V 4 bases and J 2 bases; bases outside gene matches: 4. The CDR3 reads CASSNRGVGNQPQHF. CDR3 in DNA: TGTGCCAGTAGTAACAGGGGGGTTGGCAATCAGCCCCAGCATTTT.

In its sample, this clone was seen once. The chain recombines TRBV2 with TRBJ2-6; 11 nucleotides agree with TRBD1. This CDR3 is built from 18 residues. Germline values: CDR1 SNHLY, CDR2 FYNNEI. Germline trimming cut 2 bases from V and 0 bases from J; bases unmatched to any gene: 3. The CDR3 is CASSERTGGVSGANVLTF. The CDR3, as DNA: TGTGCCAGCAGTGAACGGACAGGGGGCGTCTCTGGGGCCAACGTCCTGACTTTC.

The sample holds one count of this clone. Here the CDR3 reads CATEDRGRIQYF. The CDR3 DNA is TGTGCCACCGAAGACAGAGGCCGCATTCAGTACTTC. The chain combines TRBV6-5 with TRBJ2-4; D might be TRBD1 (5 bases). Germline-derived CDR1 and CDR2 are MNHEY and SVGAGI. The CDR3 is made up of 12 amino acids. With 10 bases removed from V and 9 bases from J, the gap between germline ends came to 16 bases.

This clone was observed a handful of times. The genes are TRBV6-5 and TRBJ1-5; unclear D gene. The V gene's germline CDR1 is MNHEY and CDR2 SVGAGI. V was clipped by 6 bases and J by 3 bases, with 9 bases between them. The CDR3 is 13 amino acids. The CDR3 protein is CASRGGVNQPQHF. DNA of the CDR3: TGTGCCAGCAGGGGTGGGGTCAATCAGCCCCAGCATTTT.

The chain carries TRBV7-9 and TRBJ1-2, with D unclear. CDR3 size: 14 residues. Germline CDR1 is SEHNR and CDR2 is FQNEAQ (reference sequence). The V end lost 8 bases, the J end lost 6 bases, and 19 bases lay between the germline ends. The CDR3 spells CASPPPGVYNGYTF. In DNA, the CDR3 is TGTGCCAGCCCCCCACCAGGAGTATATAATGGCTACACCTTC.

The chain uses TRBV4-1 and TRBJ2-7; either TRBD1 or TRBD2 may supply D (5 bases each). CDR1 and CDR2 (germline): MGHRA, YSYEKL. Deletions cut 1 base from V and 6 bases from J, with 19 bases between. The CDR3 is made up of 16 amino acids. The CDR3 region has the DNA TGCGCCAGCAGCCAAGGAGGGGCCGCGGGTCGGTCCGAGCAGTACTTC. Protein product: CASSQGGAAGRSEQYF.

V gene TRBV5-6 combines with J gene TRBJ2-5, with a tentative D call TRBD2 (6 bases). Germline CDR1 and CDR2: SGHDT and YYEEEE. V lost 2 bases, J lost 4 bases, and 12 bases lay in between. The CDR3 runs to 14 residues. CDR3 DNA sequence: TGTGCCAGCAGCTTCGGGACTTTCCGAGAGACCCAGTACTTC. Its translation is CASSFGTFRETQYF.

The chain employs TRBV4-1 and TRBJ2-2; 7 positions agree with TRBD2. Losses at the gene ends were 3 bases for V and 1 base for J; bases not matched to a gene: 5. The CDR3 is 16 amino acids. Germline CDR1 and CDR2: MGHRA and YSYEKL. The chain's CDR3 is CASSHPPGGNTGELFF. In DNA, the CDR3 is TGCGCCAGCAGCCACCCCCCGGGGGGGAACACCGGGGAGCTGTTTTTT.

For the CDR3, the DNA is TGTGCCAGCTCACCAGGGACCCCGGTTTCGGCCCAGCCCCAGCATTTT. It translates to CASSPGTPVSAQPQHF. This rearrangement joins TRBV18 to TRBJ1-5, with D possibly TRBD1 on 5 matching bases. The germline V gene has CDR1 KGHSH and CDR2 LQKENI. V gave up 2 bases and J gave up 7 bases, with 18 bases separating them. This CDR3 region has 16 residues. The full variable domain, its missing parts supplied by reference TRBV18 and TRBJ1-5, is NAGVMQNPRHLVRRRGQEARLRCSPMKGHSHVYWYRQLPEEGLKFMVYLQKENIIDESGMPKERFSAEFPKEGPSILRIQQVVRGDSAAYFCASSPGTPVSAQPQHFGDGTRLSIL.

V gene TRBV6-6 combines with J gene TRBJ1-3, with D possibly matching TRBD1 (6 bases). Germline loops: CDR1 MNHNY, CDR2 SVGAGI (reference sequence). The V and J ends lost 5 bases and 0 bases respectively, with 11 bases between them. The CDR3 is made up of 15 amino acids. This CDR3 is CASSQGDTSGNTIYF. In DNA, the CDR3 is TGTGCCAGCAGTCAAGGGGACACCTCTGGAAACACCATATATTTT.

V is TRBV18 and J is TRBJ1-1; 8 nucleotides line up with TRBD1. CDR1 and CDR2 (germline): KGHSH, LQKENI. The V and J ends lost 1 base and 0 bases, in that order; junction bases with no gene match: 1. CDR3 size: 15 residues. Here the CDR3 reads CASSPLDRVNTEAFF. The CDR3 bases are TGTGCCAGCTCACCACTGGACAGGGTGAACACTGAAGCTTTCTTT.

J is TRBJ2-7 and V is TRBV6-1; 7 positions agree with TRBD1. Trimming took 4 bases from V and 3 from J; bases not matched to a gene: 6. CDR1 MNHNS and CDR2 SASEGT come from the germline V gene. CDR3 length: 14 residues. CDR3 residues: CASSVGTASYEQYF. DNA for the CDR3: TGTGCCAGCAGTGTGGGGACAGCAAGCTACGAGCAGTACTTC.

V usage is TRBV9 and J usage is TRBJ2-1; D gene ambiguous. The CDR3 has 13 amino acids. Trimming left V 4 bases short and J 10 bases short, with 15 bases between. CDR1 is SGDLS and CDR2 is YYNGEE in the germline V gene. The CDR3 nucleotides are TGTGCCAGCAGCCCTCCGCTACGCGGCGAGCAGTTCTTC. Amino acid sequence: CASSPPLRGEQFF.